This entry is about one T cell receptor beta chain. Its antigen is unidentified. V was trimmed by 5 bases and J by 8 bases, leaving 14 bases between them. This CDR3 spans 12 amino acids. Germline V CDR1 and CDR2: SGHDT, YYEEEE. Profiled with immunoSEQ multiplex PCR; TCRdb holds only in-frame clones, not every one. The sample lists 25,000 to 35,000 clones, about 59% occurring once. The data are from a study of early stage breast cancer tumors. Notes on the study in general: Most shared enriched TCRB sequences were commonly generated ones.

The J gene is TRBJ2-7, the V gene TRBV5-6; maybe TRBD2 (5 bases). This receptor was identified in a person aged 45 to 59 with breast cancer. The sequenced sample consisted of breast tumor tissue. The CDR3 DNA reads TGTGCCAGCAGGTTCGAGGGAGAGCAGCAGTACTTC. This codes for CASRFEGEQQYF.